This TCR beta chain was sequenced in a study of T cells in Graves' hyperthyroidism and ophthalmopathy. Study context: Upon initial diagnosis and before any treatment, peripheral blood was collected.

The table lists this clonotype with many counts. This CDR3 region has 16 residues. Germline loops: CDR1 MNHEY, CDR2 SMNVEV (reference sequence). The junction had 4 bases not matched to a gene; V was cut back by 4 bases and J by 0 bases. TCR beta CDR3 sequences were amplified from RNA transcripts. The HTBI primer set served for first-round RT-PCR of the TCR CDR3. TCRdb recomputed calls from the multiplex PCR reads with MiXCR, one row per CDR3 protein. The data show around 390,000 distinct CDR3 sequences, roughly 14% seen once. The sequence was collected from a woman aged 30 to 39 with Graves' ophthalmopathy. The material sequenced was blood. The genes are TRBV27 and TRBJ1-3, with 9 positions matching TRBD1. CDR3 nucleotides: TGTGCCAGCAGTTCCGGGACAGGGAGCTCTGGAAACACCATATATTTT. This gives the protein CASSSGTGSSGNTIYF.